These 2 T cell receptor beta chains originate from one sample sequenced in a study of low-dose radiotherapy and immunotherapy resistance in tumors. TRAV- and TRBV-specific primers were used for first-strand cDNA, which covered alpha and beta chains. A constant-region primer paired with the V-primer adapter amplified TCRs over approximately 18 PCR cycles. TCRdb re-derived calls from the reads in MiXCR, one entry per CDR3 protein. In the table there are roughly 60,000 distinct CDR3 sequences, less than 25% of which are singletons. As for time point: before trial treatment. The specimen comprised PBMCs, sampled before treatment. These receptors all come from a male donor with prostate cancer.

In its sample, this clonotype was seen many times. The rearrangement links TRBV30 to TRBJ2-1, with a tentative D call TRBD2 (6 bases). Germline V gene data show CDR1 as GTSNPN and CDR2 as SVGIG (reference sequence). The CDR3 totals 14 residues. The V end lost 3 bases, the J end lost 0 bases, and 9 bases lay between the germline ends. CDR3 protein: CAWRSAGSYNEQFF. CDR3 DNA: TGTGCCTGGAGGTCAGCGGGCTCCTACAATGAGCAGTTCTTC.

This clonotype has ten or more counts. The V call is TRBV30, the J call TRBJ1-4; 7 bases fit TRBD1. CDR3 length: 15 residues. The germline V gene has CDR1 GTSNPN and CDR2 SVGIG (reference sequence). Trimming cost V 5 bases and J 5 bases; bases outside gene matches: 11. The CDR3 reads CAWGQDHAVNEKLFF. CDR3 nucleotides: TGTGCCTGGGGACAGGACCACGCCGTAAATGAAAAACTGTTTTTT.